This T cell receptor (beta chain) was obtained from a study of cytomegalovirus exposure and HLA in healthy donors. The germline CDR1 and CDR2 sequences are MNHNS and SASEGT. This CDR3 spans 15 amino acids. V gave up 6 bases and J gave up 3 bases; unmatched junction bases: 6. Comment on this clone: Its antigen is as yet unknown.

General observations from the study: The TCR clusters that emerged in the first cohort tended, a later analysis found, to co-occur in the roughly 110 validation repertoires. Published work reported that the classifier diagnosed cytomegalovirus status with high specificity and sensitivity.

The table came from immunoSEQ multiplex PCR; TCRdb's copy has only in-frame clones and leaves some out. The sample yields roughly 140,000 clones, about 88% seen once. The receptor was isolated from a young woman in good health and CMV-seropositive. The specimen was PBMCs. The chain has TRBV6-1 and TRBJ2-5; 11 bases map to TRBD2. The CDR3 sequence: CASRELAGDEETQYF. The CDR3 region has the DNA TGTGCCAGCAGAGAACTAGCGGGAGACGAAGAGACCCAGTACTTC.